One and the same sample provided the 28 T cell receptor beta chains below, sequenced in a study of T cells in women clearing cervical HPV infection. Clones were read by immunoSEQ multiplex PCR, and TCRdb kept only the in-frame ones, dropping some. Seen in this sample are under 25,000 clones; the ten most common clones hold roughly 16%. What was sequenced was blood buffy coat. Receptor source: a woman aged 18-70 years with a cervical HPV16 infection that either progressed to CIN3+ or cleared (not recorded which).

This chain's CDR3 is CACRRQGAEKLFF. CDR3 DNA, as far as it was read: TGTGCCTGTAGGAGACAGGGGGCGGAAAAA. The gene calls are TRBV30 and TRBJ1-4; 10 positions match TRBD1. Read coverage stops 3 residues before the CDR3 terminus; the germline J gene supplies the remainder. This CDR3 comprises 13 residues. Per the germline V gene, CDR1 is GTSNPN and CDR2 is SVGIG (reference sequence). The V segment lost 6 bases and the J segment 8 bases; nucleotides outside the gene matches: 6.

About this clone: With the read ending 3 residues before the CDR3 end, the germline J gene is used to fill in that end. The V gene is TRBV11-2, the J gene TRBJ1-2, with 7 bases fitting TRBD1. Looked up from germline, CDR1 is SGHAT and CDR2 is FQNNGV. Trimming cost V 3 bases and J 4 bases; bases outside gene matches: 5. The CDR3 runs to 14 residues. The CDR3 region is CASSFPGGAYGYTF. CDR3 DNA, as far as it was read: TGTGCCAGCAGCTTTCCAGGGGGAGCCTATGGC.

Considering frequency, this clone is medium-sized (0.01 to 0.1%). The sequence runs out 3 residues before the end of the CDR3; the remainder is reconstructed from the germline J gene. V gene TRBV2 combines with J gene TRBJ1-5; maybe TRBD1 (6 bases). The V end was cut by 8 bases, the J end by 4 bases, with 9 bases between. This CDR3 has 12 amino acids. CDR1 is SNHLY, CDR2 FYNNEI, per germline. CDR3 amino acids: CASSRGNQPQHF. The part of the CDR3 DNA that was read is TGTGCCAGCTCCAGGGGTAATCAGCCC.

With regard to this clone: The CDR3 end is not reached by the read, which stops 3 residues before it; the germline J gene fills it in. The V and J genes are TRBV5-1 and TRBJ1-1; D gene ambiguous. The CDR3 totals 13 residues. Germline V lookup: CDR1 SGHRS, CDR2 YFSETQ. CDR3 DNA (partial): TGCGCCAGCAGCTTGGGTAGCGGATCGGAA. Protein sequence: CASSLGSGSE. From start to end, the CDR3 is CASSLGSGSEAFF. The entire variable domain, with the rest obtained from reference TRBV5-1 and TRBJ1-1, is as follows: KAGVTQTPRYLIKTRGQQVTLSCSPISGHRSVSWYQQTPGQGLQFLFEYFSETQRNKGNFPGRFSGRQFSNSRSEMNVSTLELGDSALYLCASSLGSGSEAFFGQGTRLTVV.

Regarding this clone: The CDR3 is cut off 3 residues early in the read; its end comes from the germline J gene. The chain carries TRBV2 and TRBJ2-2; possible D gene TRBD1, 5 bases. This CDR3 is 12 amino acids long. The germline gives CDR1 SNHLY, CDR2 FYNNEI. This chain's CDR3 is CASTEQERKLFF. CDR3 DNA, as far as it was read: TGTGCCAGCACCGAACAGGAGAGAAAG.

A remark on this clone: Coverage ceases 3 residues before the CDR3 finishes, and the germline J gene fills in the end. The rearrangement links TRBV23-1 to TRBJ2-1; tentative D call: TRBD2 (6 bases). TRBV23-1 counts as an open reading frame of uncertain function. This CDR3 region has 18 residues. The V and J ends lost 1 base and 5 bases respectively, with 21 bases between them. CDR3 DNA, as far as it was read: TGCGCCAGCAGTCAATTCCCACACCTTGGGACTTCCAACAATGAG. Translation gives CASSQFPHLGTSNNE. The whole CDR3 is CASSQFPHLGTSNNEQFF.

As for this clone: The read terminates 3 residues before the CDR3 end, so the remaining end is supplied by the germline J gene. V is TRBV5-1 and J is TRBJ1-4; possible D gene TRBD1, 6 bases. Germline V lookup: CDR1 SGHRS, CDR2 YFSETQ. Trimming left V 1 base short and J 5 bases short, with 12 bases between. The CDR3 has 15 amino acids. The sequenced part of the CDR3 DNA is TGCGCCAGCAGCTTGCGAGGACAGATAAATGAAAAA. Translated: CASSLRGQINEK. The entire CDR3 protein is CASSLRGQINEKLFF.

With regard to this clone: The read ends 3 residues shy of where the CDR3 ends; the end is completed using the germline J gene. This rearrangement joins TRBV6-1 to TRBJ2-2; 7 bases are shared with TRBD1. The J segment lost 4 bases and the V segment lost 4 bases, leaving 9 bases of the junction unmatched. Germline V lookup: CDR1 MNHNS, CDR2 SASEGT. The length of the CDR3 is 16 residues. Partial CDR3 DNA: TGTGCCAGCAGTGTCCTCCTGACAGGGAGCACCGGGGAG. This codes for CASSVLLTGSTGE. The entire CDR3 protein reads CASSVLLTGSTGELFF.

As regards this clone: The read halts 3 residues ahead of the CDR3 end, with the missing end drawn from the germline J gene. The genes are TRBV18 and TRBJ2-5; 11 nucleotides line up with TRBD2. This CDR3 spans 17 amino acids. The germline CDR1 and CDR2 sequences are KGHSH and LQKENI. V lost 6 bases and J lost 2; bases outside the gene matches: 11. CDR3 protein: CASSLNALAGGQETQYF. The sequenced part of the CDR3 DNA is TGTGCCAGCTCTCTAAACGCCCTAGCGGGGGGTCAAGAGACC. Based on the CDR3 plus reference TRBV18 and TRBJ2-5, the full variable domain is NAGVMQNPRHLVRRRGQEARLRCSPMKGHSHVYWYRQLPEEGLKFMVYLQKENIIDESGMPKERFSAEFPKEGPSILRIQQVVRGDSAAYFCASSLNALAGGQETQYFGPGTRLLVL.

As concerns this clone: The observed sequence ends 3 residues before the CDR3 terminus, with the missing tail filled in from the germline J gene. This chain joins TRBV7-2 and TRBJ1-6, with 7 bases identical to TRBD1. Germline loops: CDR1 SGHTA, CDR2 FQGNSA. The V segment lost 4 bases and the J segment 0 bases; nucleotides outside the gene matches: 0. The CDR3 consists of 15 residues. The sequenced part of the CDR3 DNA is TGTGCCAGCAGCTGGGACAGCTCCTATAATTCACCC. Protein product: CASSWDSSYNSP. The full CDR3 protein is CASSWDSSYNSPLHF.

To note about this clone: The read gets to within 3 residues of the CDR3 end, and the germline J gene fills in the rest. The V gene is TRBV6-1, the J gene TRBJ1-1, with D maybe TRBD1 (5 bases). Between the trimmed V and J ends, which lost 4 bases and 0 bases, there was a span of 6 bases. In germline, CDR1 is MNHNS, CDR2 SASEGT. The CDR3 covers 13 residues. The CDR3 loop reads CASSGQLNTEAFF. The CDR3 DNA, read in part, is TGTGCCAGCAGTGGACAGCTGAACACTGAA.

In regard to this clone: The DNA ends 3 residues before the CDR3 does, and the rest of the CDR3 is filled in from the germline J gene. This rearrangement joins TRBV5-1 to TRBJ1-3; perhaps TRBD1 as D (5 bases). Trimming cost V 0 bases and J 4 bases, with 11 bases left between them. The V gene's germline CDR1 is SGHRS and CDR2 YFSETQ. This CDR3 contains 15 residues. CDR3 DNA, as far as it was read: TGCGCCAGCAGCTTGGAAAATGCAGGGGGAAACACC. It encodes CASSLENAGGNT. The entire CDR3 reads CASSLENAGGNTIYF.

Points on this clone: From the germline J gene comes the end of the CDR3, since the read stops 3 residues before it. The chain has TRBV5-1 and TRBJ2-3; 7 nucleotides agree with TRBD1. The CDR3 has 15 amino acids. Per the germline V gene, CDR1 is SGHRS and CDR2 is YFSETQ. The CDR3 spells CASSLAGTATGTQYF. Incomplete CDR3 DNA: TGCGCCAGCAGCTTGGCAGGGACAGCCACAGGGACG.

Turning to this clone: The CDR3 end falls 3 residues outside the read, so it is completed with the germline J gene. V is TRBV28 and J is TRBJ2-7, with D possibly matching TRBD2 (6 bases). The CDR3 covers 14 residues. Trimming removed 1 base at V and 2 bases at J, with 9 bases between. Germline values: CDR1 MDHEN, CDR2 SYDVKM. CDR3 DNA (partial): TGTGCCAGCAGTTTATTTGGGGGGACCTACGAG. Protein sequence: CASSLFGGTYE. The full CDR3 protein reads CASSLFGGTYEQYF.

Remarks on this clone: The CDR3 is cut off 3 residues early in the read; its end comes from the germline J gene. V and J are TRBV18 and TRBJ1-2, with a tentative D call TRBD1 (6 bases). The CDR3 covers 16 residues. Germline V gene data show CDR1 as KGHSH and CDR2 as LQKENI. The CDR3 loop reads CASSPLSGGPTDTYTF. The DNA read from the CDR3 is TGTGCCAGCTCACCACTTAGCGGGGGGCCTACAGATACC.

On this clone itself: Read data end 3 residues before the CDR3 end; the end is taken from the germline J gene. J is TRBJ1-2 and V is TRBV6-2 or TRBV6-3, with D uncertain. This CDR3 has 13 residues. Germline assignment: CDR1 MNHEY and CDR2 SVGEGT. Here the CDR3 reads CASSYSGGQGYTF. The CDR3 bases that were read are TGTGCCAGCAGTTACTCTGGAGGGCAAGGC.

As to this clone: The DNA ends 3 residues before the CDR3 does, and the rest of the CDR3 is filled in from the germline J gene. This sequence joins TRBV10-2 and TRBJ1-3; 8 nucleotides agree with TRBD1. V was clipped by 4 bases and J by 0 bases; unmatched bases: 14. Germline assignment: CDR1 WSHSY and CDR2 SAAADI. The CDR3 runs 19 residues. The CDR3 protein is CASSAPGQVFSSSGNTIYF. The part of the CDR3 DNA that was read is TGCGCCAGCAGTGCTCCGGGACAGGTTTTTTCCAGCTCTGGAAACACC.

Measured by frequency, this clone is medium-sized (0.01 to 0.1%). The CDR3 end lies 3 residues beyond the end of the read and is filled in from the germline J gene. V is TRBV5-5 and J is TRBJ1-5; the match to TRBD1 covers 7 bases. Losses at the gene ends were 4 bases for V and 7 bases for J; bases not matched to a gene: 2. The length of the CDR3 is 12 residues. The germline gives CDR1 SGHKS, CDR2 YYEKEE (reference sequence). CDR3 region: CASSIQGQPQHF. CDR3 DNA, as far as it was read: TGTGCCAGCAGCATACAGGGGCAGCCC. The full variable domain, in which reference TRBV5-5 and TRBJ1-5 provide the parts outside the CDR3, is DAGVTQSPTHLIKTRGQQVTLRCSPISGHKSVSWYQQVLGQGPQFIFQYYEKEERGRGNFPDRFSARQFPNYSSELNVNALLLGDSALYLCASSIQGQPQHFGDGTRLSIL.

Its frequency marks this clone as medium-sized. The CDR3 goes on 3 residues after the read ends, and that part is filled in from the germline J gene. The J gene is TRBJ2-7, the V gene TRBV5-6; no reliable D call. Germline values: CDR1 SGHDT, CDR2 YYEEEE. The ends were cut back, 2 bases at V and 2 bases at J, with 5 bases in the middle. This CDR3 comprises 12 residues. CDR3 sequence: CASSFQTYEQYF. The sequenced part of the CDR3 DNA is TGTGCCAGCAGCTTTCAAACCTACGAG. The full variable domain, its missing parts supplied by reference TRBV5-6 and TRBJ2-7, is DAGVTQSPTHLIKTRGQQVTLRCSPKSGHDTVSWYQQALGQGPQFIFQYYEEEERQRGNFPDRFSGHQFPNYSSELNVNALLLGDSALYLCASSFQTYEQYFGPGTRLTVT.

Concerning this clone itself: The DNA ends 3 residues before the CDR3 does, and the rest of the CDR3 is filled in from the germline J gene. The V gene is TRBV30, the J gene TRBJ2-1, with TRBD1 identical over 7 bases. The length of the CDR3 is 15 residues. Germline CDR1 is GTSNPN and CDR2 is SVGIG (reference sequence). Trimming removed 3 bases from V and 9 bases from J; junction bases left unmatched: 14. CDR3 protein: CAWSTIQRTGLEQFF. Incomplete CDR3 DNA: TGTGCCTGGAGCACAATACAACGGACAGGTCTTGAG.

Worth noting for this clone: The read ends 3 residues shy of where the CDR3 ends; the end is completed using the germline J gene. This chain joins TRBV14 and TRBJ1-2; D is undetermined. CDR1 SGHDN and CDR2 FVKESK come from the germline V gene. The germline V and J ends were trimmed by 0 bases and 5 bases, with 4 bases remaining between them. This CDR3 contains 12 residues. The CDR3 sequence: CASSQDYYGYTF. The CDR3 bases that were read are TGTGCCAGCAGCCAAGATTATTATGGC.

As to this clone: The read halts 3 residues ahead of the CDR3 end, with the missing end drawn from the germline J gene. This chain joins TRBV6-2 or TRBV6-3 and TRBJ2-3; TRBD2 aligns across 7 bases. After removal of 9 bases from V and 5 bases from J, the junction contained 8 bases not matched to a gene. Germline V CDR1 and CDR2: MNHEY, SVGEGT. The CDR3 is made up of 13 amino acids. The CDR3: CASHSGLGDTQYF. The covered CDR3 bases are TGTGCCAGTCATAGCGGGCTCGGAGATACG.

For this clone: The read terminates 3 residues ahead of where the CDR3 ends, so the germline J gene completes it. The V and J genes are TRBV5-4 and TRBJ2-3; 12 bases align to TRBD2. The CDR3 is 16 amino acids. CDR1 is SGHNT, CDR2 YYREEE, per germline (reference sequence). V shed 5 bases and J 3 bases; nucleotides not matched to a gene: 7. CDR3 DNA (partial): TGTGCCAGCAGGGCTAGCGGGGGGGTAATGACAGATACG. It translates to CASRASGGVMTDT. In full, the CDR3 is CASRASGGVMTDTQYF.

CDR3 DNA (partial): TGTGCCAGCAGCTTAGGGGCAGATAATTCACCA. This encodes CASSLGADNSP. The full CDR3 is CASSLGADNSPLFF. This rearrangement joins TRBV7-6 to TRBJ1-4, with D uncertain. The read terminates 3 residues ahead of where the CDR3 ends, so the germline J gene completes it. The CDR3 is made up of 14 amino acids. Germline V gives CDR1 SGHVS, CDR2 FNYEAQ. Complete variable domain (other parts from reference TRBV7-6 and TRBJ1-4): GAGVSQSPRYKVTKRGQDVALRCDPISGHVSLYWYRQALGQGPEFLTYFNYEAQQDKSGLPNDRFSAERPEGSISTLTIQRTEQRDSAMYRCASSLGADNSPLFFGSGTQLSVL.

With respect to this clone: The read terminates 3 residues before the CDR3 end, so the remaining end is supplied by the germline J gene. This chain uses TRBV18 with TRBJ1-1, with 8 bases aligning to TRBD1. There are 15 residues in the CDR3. Germline-derived CDR1 and CDR2 are KGHSH and LQKENI. The CDR3 loop reads CASSQTDRAWETAFF. The CDR3 DNA, read in part, is TGTGCCAGCTCACAGACGGACAGGGCTTGGGAGACA. Using reference TRBV18 and TRBJ1-1 for the parts outside the CDR3, the full variable domain is NAGVMQNPRHLVRRRGQEARLRCSPMKGHSHVYWYRQLPEEGLKFMVYLQKENIIDESGMPKERFSAEFPKEGPSILRIQQVVRGDSAAYFCASSQTDRAWETAFFGQGTRLTVV.

Regarding this clone: Coverage ceases 3 residues before the CDR3 finishes, and the germline J gene fills in the end. This chain joins TRBV29-1 and TRBJ2-2; D possibly uses TRBD1 or TRBD2 (5 bases each). The germline gives CDR1 SQVTM, CDR2 ANQGSEA. The CDR3 has 13 residues. The V end lost 7 bases, the J end lost 2 bases, and 11 bases lay between the germline ends. CDR3 amino acids: CSGETVNTGELFF. CDR3 bases read: TGCAGCGGGGAGACAGTTAACACCGGGGAG.

With regard to this clone: The read gets to within 3 residues of the CDR3 end, and the germline J gene fills in the rest. This sequence joins TRBV4-2 and TRBJ2-2, with 9 nucleotides matching TRBD2. The J segment lost 1 base and the V segment lost 4 bases, leaving 10 bases of the junction unmatched. The CDR3 consists of 18 residues. Germline values: CDR1 LGHNA, CDR2 YNFKEQ. The sequenced part of the CDR3 DNA is TGTGCCAGCAGCCCTCCCTTGGCACTAGCGGGGAACACCGGGGAG. This encodes CASSPPLALAGNTGE. The entire CDR3 sequence reads CASSPPLALAGNTGELFF.

As to this clone: Read sequence stops 3 residues before the CDR3 end, and the germline J gene provides the missing end. The gene calls are TRBV6-1 and TRBJ2-6; 8 bases match TRBD1. The CDR3 consists of 17 residues. Germline lookup yields CDR1 MNHNS and CDR2 SASEGT. V was clipped by 2 bases and J by 1 base; unmatched bases: 4. The CDR3 here is CASSERQGLSGANVLTF. The CDR3 DNA, read in part, is TGTGCCAGCAGTGAACGACAGGGGTTGTCTGGGGCCAACGTC.